These 13 T cell receptor beta chains share one sample of origin, sequenced in a study of blood T cells in healthy people across ages. A second PCR, run for about 7 to 11 cycles, used a sample-barcoded 5' primer plus a J-beta primer mix. From the 5' RACE reads, TCRdb called clonotypes with MiXCR, one entry per CDR3 protein. The data contain under 1,100,000 distinct CDR3 sequences, 20% to 25% of them seen just once; the ten biggest clones take up about 0.72%. The same data also went into a second study, on T cells of mothers and their children.

The sequenced sample was blood. All receptors come from a girl aged 2 to 10 in good health.

Comments on this clonotype: The junction and the germline gene differ at one end; a read error may be behind it. The chain has TRBV7-9 and TRBJ2-5; tentative D call: TRBD2 (5 bases). The CDR3 spans 12 residues. The germline CDR1 and CDR2 sequences are SEHNR and FQNEAQ (reference sequence). The CDR3 nucleotides read TGTGCCAGCAGCCCAAATGAGGGAGCTTACCGCTTC. Translation: CASSPNEGAYRF.

V usage is TRBV28 and J usage is TRBJ2-5; perhaps TRBD1 as D (5 bases). The CDR3 contains 13 residues. From germline, CDR1 is MDHEN and CDR2 SYDVKM. V lost 5 bases, J lost 4 bases, and 11 bases lay in between. DNA for the CDR3: TGTGCCAGCAGTACCAGGGTCCCAGAGACCCAGTACTTC. Translated: CASSTRVPETQYF.

Only a few counts were recorded for this clonotype. The chain joins TRBV5-1 to TRBJ2-6; no reliable D call. This CDR3 has 15 residues. CDR1 is SGHRS and CDR2 is YFSETQ in the germline V gene. Trimming pared 0 bases from V and 0 bases from J, leaving 4 bases between. CDR3 sequence reads: CASSLAVSGANVLTF. The CDR3 region has the DNA TGCGCCAGCAGCTTGGCCGTCTCTGGGGCCAACGTCCTGACTTTC.

V gene TRBV6-1 combines with J gene TRBJ2-7; 11 bases agree with TRBD2. The V gene end was trimmed by 6 bases and the J gene end by 2 bases; junction bases not matched to a gene: 6. CDR1 MNHNS and CDR2 SASEGT come from the germline V gene. CDR3 length equals 15 residues. CDR3 nucleotides: TGTGCCAGCAGCGACTATAGCGGGAGGGCCTACGAGCAGTACTTC. The encoded protein is CASSDYSGRAYEQYF.

In its sample, this clonotype was seen a few times. The V and J genes are TRBV29-1 and TRBJ1-1; no firm D call. Trimming cost V 4 bases and J 0 bases, with 9 bases left between them. The CDR3 covers 13 residues. Germline values: CDR1 SQVTM, CDR2 ANQGSEA. The CDR3 loop is CSVVEFMNTEAFF. Here the CDR3 DNA reads TGCAGCGTTGTTGAGTTCATGAACACTGAAGCTTTCTTT. Full variable domain (missing parts from reference TRBV29-1 and TRBJ1-1): SAVISQKPSRDICQRGTSLTIQCQVDSQVTMMFWYRQQPGQSLTLIATANQGSEATYESGFVIDKFPISRPNLTFSTLTVSNMSPEDSSIYLCSVVEFMNTEAFFGQGTRLTVV.

Concerning this clonotype: At one end, the junction sequence differs from germline, possibly due to a read error. The CDR3 loop is CASSPASSHNEQFF. For the CDR3, the DNA is TGTGCCAGCAGCCCTGCAAGCTCCCACAATGAGCAGTTCTTC. The chain has TRBV7-9 and TRBJ2-1; D gene uncertain. Germline V lookup: CDR1 SEHNR, CDR2 FQNEAQ (reference sequence). The CDR3 has 14 residues.

There are a few counts of this clonotype. The J gene is TRBJ1-2, the V gene TRBV28; D is possibly TRBD1 (6 bases). The CDR3 totals 15 residues. CDR1 is MDHEN and CDR2 is SYDVKM in the germline V gene. Trimming cost V 6 bases and J 3 bases, with 17 bases left between them. CDR3 DNA: TGTGCCAGCAGCCATCCACAGGGTAGTGACTATGGCTACACCTTC. This gives the protein CASSHPQGSDYGYTF.

This clonotype has only a few counts. V and J are TRBV28 and TRBJ2-3; perhaps TRBD1 as D (5 bases). Trimming took 3 bases from V and 3 from J, leaving 13 bases between them. The CDR3 is 15 residues long. Germline CDR1 MDHEN, CDR2 SYDVKM. The CDR3 coding sequence is TGTGCCAGCAGTTTTAGGCAGGGCCTTACAGATACGCAGTATTTT. It yields the protein CASSFRQGLTDTQYF.

This clonotype has only a few counts. The chain combines TRBV7-2 with TRBJ2-5; 9 bases fit TRBD2. The J call may be mistaken, given a closer DNA end match to TRBJ2-7. The CDR3 sequence is 15 residues long. Germline CDR1 SGHTA, CDR2 FQGNSA. The CDR3 region is CASSLRRGGTHEQYF. CDR3 DNA: TGTGCCAGCAGCTTAAGGCGGGGGGGCACCCACGAGCAGTACTTC.

The genes are TRBV13 and TRBJ2-7, with 9 bases lining up with TRBD1. The germline V gene has CDR1 PRHDT and CDR2 FYEKMQ (reference sequence). The CDR3 has 14 amino acids. J lost 5 bases, V lost 6 bases, and 8 bases had no gene match. The CDR3 loop is CASRRGGTGHEQYF. The CDR3 region has the DNA TGTGCCAGCAGACGAGGCGGGACAGGGCACGAGCAGTACTTC.

The chain links TRBV7-9 to TRBJ1-1; 7 nucleotides agree with TRBD1. CDR3 length equals 15 residues. V gave up 5 bases and J gave up 0 bases; unmatched junction bases: 6. Per germline, CDR1 SEHNR and CDR2 FQNEAQ (reference sequence). As DNA, the CDR3 is TGTGCCAGCAGCCGGTGGGACAGATTGAACACTGAAGCTTTCTTT. Its translation: CASSRWDRLNTEAFF.

This sequence joins TRBV27 and TRBJ1-4; D call uncertain. The germline V gene encodes CDR1 MNHEY and CDR2 SMNVEV (reference sequence). V was shortened by 5 bases and J by 13 bases, with 11 bases between the two germline ends. This CDR3 comprises 11 residues. The CDR3 reads CASSQAERLFF. The DNA of the CDR3 is TGTGCCAGCAGTCAAGCGGAGAGACTGTTTTTT.

V is TRBV4-2 and J is TRBJ2-5; 12 bases align to TRBD2. The DNA end is a closer match to TRBJ2-1, so the J assignment may be wrong. This CDR3 contains 15 residues. Germline V gene data show CDR1 as LGHNA and CDR2 as YNFKEQ. Here the CDR3 reads CASSKTLAGGNEQFF. In DNA form, the CDR3 reads TGTGCCAGCAGCAAGACCCTAGCGGGGGGGAATGAGCAGTTCTTC.